This record looks at one TCR beta chain sequence and its context. Its antigen remains unidentified. These data are taken from a study of PD-1 blockade in classical Hodgkin lymphoma. Study-level findings and limits: Newly diagnosed patients reportedly had lower baseline TCR diversity than healthy donors. Possible causes of repertoire differences, disease activity or prior therapy, remain undefined. There was a significant rise in CD4+ TCR diversity by C4D1, with no such rise for CD8+.

Generated by immunoSEQ multiplex PCR, the TCRdb table keeps only in-frame clones and is missing some. The sample yields over 13,000 clones, roughly three quarters seen once. Each and every patient relapsed after autologous stem cell transplantation, and patients got differing brentuximab vedotin exposure. V lost 5 bases to trimming and J lost 7 bases; unmatched junction nucleotides: 5. The germline V gene encodes CDR1 SNHLY and CDR2 FYNNEI. The CDR3 is 14 amino acids. The chain joins TRBV2 to TRBJ1-4; the match to TRBD1 covers 9 bases. This receptor was identified in a human donor with classical Hodgkin lymphoma. Sequenced here: peripheral blood mononuclear cells (PBMCs), sampled before the second cycle of nivolumab. The CDR3 here is CASSRDREVEKLFF. In DNA, the CDR3 is TGTGCCAGCAGTCGGGACAGGGAGGTTGAAAAACTGTTTTTT. Full variable domain (remainder filled in from reference TRBV2 and TRBJ1-4): EPEVTQTPSHQVTQMGQEVILRCVPISNHLYFYWYRQILGQKVEFLVSFYNNEISEKSEIFDDQFSVERPDGSNFTLKIRSTKLEDSAMYFCASSRDREVEKLFFGSGTQLSVL.